A selection of T cell receptor beta chains follows, all from one sample in a study of tumor-infiltrating lymphocytes in primary liver carcinoma. TCRdb used MiXCR to reprocess the multiplex PCR reads, holding one entry per CDR3 protein. The sample yields fewer than 25,000 distinct CDR3 sequences, approximately 72% seen once. Sequencing was carried out using liver tumor tissue from sampling region 1. All receptors come from a man aged 35 to 55 with primary liver carcinoma and hepatitis B virus infection. Both conserved end residues are part of each CDR3. Fields, in order: J gene, V gene, clone size, D gene, CDR3 DNA, CDR3 protein. A D gene is named only where the DNA matches it firmly. Clone size is stated in some rows and not others, as once, few, many or a class when expanded.

j_call: TRBJ2-7; v_call: TRBV6-1; clone_size: NA; d_call: TRBD1; cdr3_nt: TGTGCCAGCAGAGGGGGACAGGGGAGCTCCCACGAGTACTACTTC; cdr3_aa: CASRGGQGSSHEYYF
j_call: TRBJ2-3; v_call: TRBV29-1; clone_size: NA; d_call: NA; cdr3_nt: TGCAACGTTATCGGCCTAGCAGGAAGAACAGATACGCAGTATTTT; cdr3_aa: CNVIGLAGRTDTQYF
j_call: TRBJ1-5; v_call: TRBV6-1; clone_size: NA; d_call: NA; cdr3_nt: TGTGCCAGCAGTCCAAGGGGGGGCAATCAGCCCCAGCATTTT; cdr3_aa: CASSPRGGNQPQHF
j_call: TRBJ2-1; v_call: TRBV10-3; clone_size: NA; d_call: NA; cdr3_nt: TGTGCCATCAGAGGGAGCGGACACGGGAGCCATGAGCAGTTCTTC; cdr3_aa: CAIRGSGHGSHEQFF
j_call: TRBJ2-1; v_call: TRBV11-1; clone_size: NA; d_call: NA; cdr3_nt: TGTACCAGGGCAGGGGCCTACAATGAGCAGTTCTTT; cdr3_aa: CTRAGAYNEQFF
j_call: TRBJ2-7; v_call: TRBV6-5; clone_size: medium-sized; d_call: TRBD2; cdr3_nt: TGTGCCAGCCATTCTAGCGGGAGGGGATCCTACGAGCAGTACTTC; cdr3_aa: CASHSSGRGSYEQYF
j_call: TRBJ2-1; v_call: TRBV11-3; clone_size: many; d_call: NA; cdr3_nt: TGTGCCAGCAGCCCAGGGGTGGGGGCCTACAATGAGCAGTTCTTC; cdr3_aa: CASSPGVGAYNEQFF
j_call: TRBJ2-7; v_call: TRBV10-3; clone_size: NA; d_call: NA; cdr3_nt: TGTGCCATCACCAAACGATCAGAACTAGCTGGAGGGTTCTCCTACGAGCAGTACTTC; cdr3_aa: CAITKRSELAGGFSYEQYF
j_call: TRBJ2-7; v_call: TRBV4-2; clone_size: NA; d_call: NA; cdr3_nt: TGTACCAGCAGTCAAAGTGTGAACGAGCAGTACTTC; cdr3_aa: CTSSQSVNEQYF
j_call: TRBJ2-7; v_call: TRBV18; clone_size: many; d_call: NA; cdr3_nt: TGTGCCAGCTCACTACGTCGTGACGAGCAGTACTTC; cdr3_aa: CASSLRRDEQYF
j_call: TRBJ2-5; v_call: TRBV10-3; clone_size: NA; d_call: TRBD1; cdr3_nt: TGTGTCATCAGCCCTGACAGGGCCCAAGAGACCCAGTACTTC; cdr3_aa: CVISPDRAQETQYF
j_call: TRBJ2-3; v_call: TRBV5-1; clone_size: NA; d_call: NA; cdr3_nt: TGCGCCAGCAAACCGGTCGGGGGTGTCACAAATACGCAGTATTTT; cdr3_aa: CASKPVGGVTNTQYF
j_call: TRBJ2-1; v_call: TRBV7-9; clone_size: NA; d_call: TRBD2; cdr3_nt: TGTCCCAGCAGCTTACCTAGCAGACTAGCGGGAGTCTATGAGCAGTTCTTC; cdr3_aa: CPSSLPSRLAGVYEQFF
j_call: TRBJ2-2; v_call: TRBV6-6; clone_size: NA; d_call: NA; cdr3_nt: TGTGCCTGCAGTACGGCTACCGGGGAGCTGTTTTTT; cdr3_aa: CACSTATGELFF
j_call: TRBJ2-3; v_call: TRBV11-2; clone_size: NA; d_call: NA; cdr3_nt: TGTAACAGCAGCGCCAGCATAGATACGCAGTATTTT; cdr3_aa: CNSSASIDTQYF
j_call: TRBJ1-1; v_call: TRBV11-2; clone_size: NA; d_call: NA; cdr3_nt: TGTGCCAGCATCTTAGGGGCAGGGGCTGAAGCTTTCTTT; cdr3_aa: CASILGAGAEAFF
j_call: TRBJ2-7; v_call: TRBV10-3; clone_size: NA; d_call: TRBD2; cdr3_nt: TGTGCCATCCCCAAACGACCGGGACTAGCGGGAGGGTTCTCCTACGAGCAGTACTTT; cdr3_aa: CAIPKRPGLAGGFSYEQYF